This T cell receptor (beta chain) was obtained from a study of Graves' ophthalmopathy and Graves' hyperthyroidism. With regard to this clonotype: A much larger clonotype is one base distant, so this may be a read error.

The CDR3 covers 13 residues. In germline, CDR1 is LNHDA, CDR2 SQIVND (reference sequence). Trimming stripped 4 bases from V and 7 bases from J, with 13 bases between. The study amplified TCR beta CDR3 regions using RNA transcripts. HTBI primers served in a first-round RT-PCR, which a second-round multiplex PCR followed. TCRdb re-called the multiplex PCR reads through MiXCR, storing one row per CDR3 protein. The top ten hold over 8.5% of the sample, which has 900,000 to 1,200,000 distinct CDR3 sequences, about 35% seen once. Sequencing was done on a sample of peripheral blood or thyroid tissue (not recorded which). The chain is built from TRBV19 and TRBJ2-5; no firm D call. This clonotype was sampled from an adult man with Graves' hyperthyroidism. CDR3 sequence (DNA): TGTGCCAGTAGTAAGGGCGCCTCGAGGACCCAGTACTTC. Its protein is CASSKGASRTQYF.